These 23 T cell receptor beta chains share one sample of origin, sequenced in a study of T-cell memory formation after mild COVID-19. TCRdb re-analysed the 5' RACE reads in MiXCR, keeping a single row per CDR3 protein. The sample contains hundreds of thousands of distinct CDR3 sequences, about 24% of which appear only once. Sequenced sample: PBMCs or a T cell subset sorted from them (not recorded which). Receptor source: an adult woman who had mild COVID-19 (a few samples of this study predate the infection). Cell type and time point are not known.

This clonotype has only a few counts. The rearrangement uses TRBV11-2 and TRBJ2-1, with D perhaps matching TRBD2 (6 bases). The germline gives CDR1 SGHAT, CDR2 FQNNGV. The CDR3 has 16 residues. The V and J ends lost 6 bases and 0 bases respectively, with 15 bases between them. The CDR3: CASSQDYSSSYNEQFF. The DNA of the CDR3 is TGTGCCAGCAGTCAGGACTATTCTAGCTCCTACAATGAGCAGTTCTTC.

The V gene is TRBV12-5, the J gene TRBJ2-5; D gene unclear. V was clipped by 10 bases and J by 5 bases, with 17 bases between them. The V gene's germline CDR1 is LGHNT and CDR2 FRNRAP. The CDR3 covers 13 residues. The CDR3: CATGVDLVETQYF. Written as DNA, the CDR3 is TGTGCTACCGGAGTTGATTTGGTGGAGACCCAGTACTTC.

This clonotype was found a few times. The CDR3 loop is CASSESTSGLQETQYF. Written as DNA, the CDR3 is TGTGCCAGCAGTGAAAGTACTAGCGGACTCCAAGAGACCCAGTACTTC. The chain uses TRBV2 and TRBJ2-5; 8 bases map to TRBD2. Germline V gene data show CDR1 as SNHLY and CDR2 as FYNNEI. With 2 bases clipped from V and 1 base from J, the junction kept 6 bases outside the gene matches. The CDR3 loop spans 16 amino acids.

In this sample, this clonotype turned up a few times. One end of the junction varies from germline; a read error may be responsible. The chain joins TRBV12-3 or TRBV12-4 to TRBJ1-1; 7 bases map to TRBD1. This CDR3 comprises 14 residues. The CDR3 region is CASRPAGDRSPFIF. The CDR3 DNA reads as TGTGCCAGCAGGCCCGCAGGGGACAGATCTCCTTTCATATTT.

For the CDR3, the DNA is TGTGCCAGCAGCTCCCGTTTGGCTCCGAACACTGAAGCTTTCTTT. Its protein is CASSSRLAPNTEAFF. This chain joins TRBV7-8 and TRBJ1-1; D is ambiguous. CDR3 size: 15 residues. V was cut by 4 bases and J by 1 base, with 13 bases left in between. CDR1 and CDR2 (germline): SGHVS, FQNEAQ.

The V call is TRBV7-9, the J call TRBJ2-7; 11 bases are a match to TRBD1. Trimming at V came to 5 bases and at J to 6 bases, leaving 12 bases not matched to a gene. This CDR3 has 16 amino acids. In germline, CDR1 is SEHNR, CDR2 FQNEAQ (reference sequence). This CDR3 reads CASSPAGQGVRTEQYF. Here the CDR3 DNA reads TGTGCCAGCAGCCCCGCGGGACAGGGGGTCCGTACCGAGCAGTACTTC.

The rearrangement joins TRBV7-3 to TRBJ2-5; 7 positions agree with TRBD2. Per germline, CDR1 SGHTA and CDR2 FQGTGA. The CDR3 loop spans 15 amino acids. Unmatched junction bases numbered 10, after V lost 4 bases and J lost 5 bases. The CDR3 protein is CASSSEGTTRETQYF. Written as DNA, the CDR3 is TGTGCCAGCAGCTCCGAGGGGACTACGAGGGAGACCCAGTACTTC.

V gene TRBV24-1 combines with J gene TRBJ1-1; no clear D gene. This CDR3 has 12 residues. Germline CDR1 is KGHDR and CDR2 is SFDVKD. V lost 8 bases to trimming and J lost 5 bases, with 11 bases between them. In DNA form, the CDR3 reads TGTGCCACCACGGGCTCGGGGACTGAAGCTTTCTTT. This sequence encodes CATTGSGTEAFF.

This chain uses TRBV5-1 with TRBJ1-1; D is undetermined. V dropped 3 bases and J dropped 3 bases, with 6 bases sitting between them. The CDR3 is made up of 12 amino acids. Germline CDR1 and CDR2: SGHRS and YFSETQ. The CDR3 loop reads CASSSEDTEAFF. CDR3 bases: TGCGCCAGCAGCTCCGAGGACACTGAAGCTTTCTTT.

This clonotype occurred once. CDR3 sequence: CASSLALAGGTDTQYF. For the CDR3, the DNA is TGCGCCAGCAGCTTGGCTCTAGCGGGGGGCACAGATACGCAGTATTTT. The chain couples TRBV5-1 to TRBJ2-3, with 10 nucleotides matching TRBD2. J gave up 1 base and V 0 bases, and 2 bases lay outside the gene matches. CDR1 is SGHRS and CDR2 is YFSETQ in the germline V gene. This CDR3 contains 16 residues.

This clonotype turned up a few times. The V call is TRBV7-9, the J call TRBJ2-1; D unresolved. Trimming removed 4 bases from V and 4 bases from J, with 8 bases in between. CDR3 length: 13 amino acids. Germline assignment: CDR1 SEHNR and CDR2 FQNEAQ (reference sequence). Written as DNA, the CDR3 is TGTGCCAGCAGCTCCCAGCTGTACAATGAGCAGTTCTTC. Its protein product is CASSSQLYNEQFF.

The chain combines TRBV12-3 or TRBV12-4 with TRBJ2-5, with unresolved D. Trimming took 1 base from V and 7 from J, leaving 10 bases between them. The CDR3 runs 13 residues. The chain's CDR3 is CASSLGGGGTQYF. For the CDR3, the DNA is TGTGCCAGCAGTTTAGGGGGTGGCGGGACCCAGTACTTC.

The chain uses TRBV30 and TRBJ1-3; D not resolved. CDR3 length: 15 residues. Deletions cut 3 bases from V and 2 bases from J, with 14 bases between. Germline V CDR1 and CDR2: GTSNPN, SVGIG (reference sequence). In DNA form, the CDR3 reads TGTGCCTGGAGCGGCCAGTCTGTCGCTGGAAACACCATATATTTT. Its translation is CAWSGQSVAGNTIYF.

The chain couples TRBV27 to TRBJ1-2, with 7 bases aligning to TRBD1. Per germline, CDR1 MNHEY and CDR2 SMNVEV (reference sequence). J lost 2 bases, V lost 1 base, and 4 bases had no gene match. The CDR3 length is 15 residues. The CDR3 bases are TGTGCCAGCAGTTTATACGGGACAGCCAACTATGGCTACACCTTC. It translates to CASSLYGTANYGYTF.

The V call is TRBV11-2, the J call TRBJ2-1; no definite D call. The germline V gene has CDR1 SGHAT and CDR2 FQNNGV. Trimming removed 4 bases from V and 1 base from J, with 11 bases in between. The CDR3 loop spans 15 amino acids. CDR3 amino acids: CASSSYTDSYNEQFF. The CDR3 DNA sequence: TGTGCCAGCAGCTCTTATACCGATTCCTACAATGAGCAGTTCTTC.

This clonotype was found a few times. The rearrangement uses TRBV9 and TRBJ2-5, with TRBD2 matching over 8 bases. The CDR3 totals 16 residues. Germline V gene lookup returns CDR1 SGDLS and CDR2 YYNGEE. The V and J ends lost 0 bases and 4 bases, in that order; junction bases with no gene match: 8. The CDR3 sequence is CASSVGGGGPPETQYF. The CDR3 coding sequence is TGTGCCAGCAGCGTAGGAGGCGGGGGGCCCCCAGAGACCCAGTACTTC. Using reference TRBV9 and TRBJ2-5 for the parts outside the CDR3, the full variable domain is DSGVTQTPKHLITATGQRVTLRCSPRSGDLSVYWYQQSLDQGLQFLIQYYNGEERAKGNILERFSAQQFPDLHSELNLSSLELGDSALYFCASSVGGGGPPETQYFGPGTRLLVL.

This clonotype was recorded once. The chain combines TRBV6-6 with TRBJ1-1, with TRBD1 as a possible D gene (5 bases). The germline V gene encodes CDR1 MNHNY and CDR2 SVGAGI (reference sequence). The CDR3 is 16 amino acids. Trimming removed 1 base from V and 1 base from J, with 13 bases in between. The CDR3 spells CASSYYGGAPNTEAFF. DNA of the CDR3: TGTGCCAGCAGTTACTACGGAGGGGCACCGAACACTGAAGCTTTCTTT.

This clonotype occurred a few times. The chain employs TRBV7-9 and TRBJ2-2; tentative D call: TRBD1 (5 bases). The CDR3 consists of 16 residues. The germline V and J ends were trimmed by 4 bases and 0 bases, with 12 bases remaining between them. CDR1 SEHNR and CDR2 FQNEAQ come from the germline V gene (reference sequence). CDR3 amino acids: CASSSLQDSNTGELFF. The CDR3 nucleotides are TGTGCCAGCAGCTCGTTACAGGATTCGAACACCGGGGAGCTGTTTTTT.

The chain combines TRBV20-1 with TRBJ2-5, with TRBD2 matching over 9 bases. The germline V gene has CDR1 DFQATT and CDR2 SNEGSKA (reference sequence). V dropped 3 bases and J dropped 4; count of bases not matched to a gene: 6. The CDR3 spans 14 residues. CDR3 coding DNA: TGCAGTGCTAGTCTGCTAGCGGGAACAGAGACCCAGTACTTC. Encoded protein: CSASLLAGTETQYF.

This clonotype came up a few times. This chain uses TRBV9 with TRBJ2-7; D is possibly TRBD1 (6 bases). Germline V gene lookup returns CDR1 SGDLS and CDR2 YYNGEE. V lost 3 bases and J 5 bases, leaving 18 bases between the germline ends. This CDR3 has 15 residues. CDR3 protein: CASSALPGHWDEQYF. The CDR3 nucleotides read TGTGCCAGCAGCGCCTTACCGGGACACTGGGACGAGCAGTACTTC. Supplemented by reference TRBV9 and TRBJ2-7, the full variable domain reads DSGVTQTPKHLITATGQRVTLRCSPRSGDLSVYWYQQSLDQGLQFLIQYYNGEERAKGNILERFSAQQFPDLHSELNLSSLELGDSALYFCASSALPGHWDEQYFGPGTRLTVT.

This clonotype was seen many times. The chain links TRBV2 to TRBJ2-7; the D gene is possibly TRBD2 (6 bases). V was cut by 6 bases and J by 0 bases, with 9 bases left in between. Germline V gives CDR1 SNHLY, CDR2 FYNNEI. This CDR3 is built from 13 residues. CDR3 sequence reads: CASRGGPSYEQYF. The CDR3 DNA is TGTGCCAGCAGGGGGGGTCCCTCCTACGAGCAGTACTTC.

DNA of the CDR3: TGCGCCAGCAGCCAAGCGAACTTCGGGACGGCCACCGGGGAGCTGTTTTTT. This encodes CASSQANFGTATGELFF. The V gene is TRBV4-1, the J gene TRBJ2-2; D is tentatively TRBD1 or TRBD2 (5 bases each). The germline V gene encodes CDR1 MGHRA and CDR2 YSYEKL. This CDR3 comprises 17 residues. V was clipped by 1 base and J by 4 bases, with 16 bases between them.

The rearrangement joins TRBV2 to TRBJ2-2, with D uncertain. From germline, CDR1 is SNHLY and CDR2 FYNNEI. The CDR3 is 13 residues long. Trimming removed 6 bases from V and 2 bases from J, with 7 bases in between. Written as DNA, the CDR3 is TGTGCCAGCAGGAAGGTTAACACCGGGGAGCTGTTTTTT. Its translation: CASRKVNTGELFF. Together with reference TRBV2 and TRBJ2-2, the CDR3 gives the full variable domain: EPEVTQTPSHQVTQMGQEVILRCVPISNHLYFYWYRQILGQKVEFLVSFYNNEISEKSEIFDDQFSVERPDGSNFTLKIRSTKLEDSAMYFCASRKVNTGELFFGEGSRLTVL.